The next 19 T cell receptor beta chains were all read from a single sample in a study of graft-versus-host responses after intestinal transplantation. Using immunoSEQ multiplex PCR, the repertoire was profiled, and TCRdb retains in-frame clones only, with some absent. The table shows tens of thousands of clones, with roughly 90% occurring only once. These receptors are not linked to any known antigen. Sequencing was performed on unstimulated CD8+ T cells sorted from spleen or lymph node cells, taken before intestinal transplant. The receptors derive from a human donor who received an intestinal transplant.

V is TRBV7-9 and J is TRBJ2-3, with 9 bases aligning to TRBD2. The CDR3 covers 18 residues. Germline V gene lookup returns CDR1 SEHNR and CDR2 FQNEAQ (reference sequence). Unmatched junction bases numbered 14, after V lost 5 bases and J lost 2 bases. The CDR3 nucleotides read TGTGCCAGCAGCCCACAAGTCACTACTAGCGGGTTCACAGATACGCAGTATTTT. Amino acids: CASSPQVTTSGFTDTQYF.

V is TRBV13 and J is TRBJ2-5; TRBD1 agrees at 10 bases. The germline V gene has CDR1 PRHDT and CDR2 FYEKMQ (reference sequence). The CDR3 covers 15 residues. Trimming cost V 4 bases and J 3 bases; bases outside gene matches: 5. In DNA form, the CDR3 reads TGTGCCAGCAGCTCGGGACAGGGGCCTGAAGAGACCCAGTACTTC. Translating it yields CASSSGQGPEETQYF.

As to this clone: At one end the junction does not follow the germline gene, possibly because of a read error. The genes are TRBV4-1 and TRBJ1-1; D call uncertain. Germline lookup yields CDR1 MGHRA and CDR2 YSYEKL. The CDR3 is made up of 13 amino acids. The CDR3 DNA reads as TGTGCCAGCAGCCAAGATGCAGACACTGAAGCTTTCTTT. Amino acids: CASSQDADTEAFF.

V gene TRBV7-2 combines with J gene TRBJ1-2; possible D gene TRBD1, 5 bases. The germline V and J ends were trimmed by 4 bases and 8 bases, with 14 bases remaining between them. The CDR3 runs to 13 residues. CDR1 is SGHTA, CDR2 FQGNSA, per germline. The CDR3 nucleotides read TGTGCCAGCAGCTCAGTAGGGGCCGGAGGCTACACCTTC. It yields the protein CASSSVGAGGYTF. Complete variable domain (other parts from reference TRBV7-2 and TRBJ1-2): GAGVSQSPSNKVTEKGKDVELRCDPISGHTALYWYRQSLGQGLEFLIYFQGNSAPDKSGLPSDRFSAERTGGSVSTLTIQRTQQEDSAVYLCASSSVGAGGYTFGSGTRLTVV.

The DNA of the CDR3 is TGTGCCAGCACCACAGGGGACGGAGGGTTCGGCGAAAAACTGTTTTTT. This codes for CASTTGDGGFGEKLFF. V gene TRBV9 combines with J gene TRBJ1-4; 7 positions agree with TRBD1. Unmatched junction bases numbered 16, after V lost 6 bases and J lost 8 bases. Germline lookup yields CDR1 SGDLS and CDR2 YYNGEE. This CDR3 contains 16 residues.

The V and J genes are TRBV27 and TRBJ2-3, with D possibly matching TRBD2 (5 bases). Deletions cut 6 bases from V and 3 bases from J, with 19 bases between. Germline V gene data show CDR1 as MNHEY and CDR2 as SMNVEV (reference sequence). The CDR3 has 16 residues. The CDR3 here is CASSPSPPAVTDTQYF. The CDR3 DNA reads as TGTGCCAGCAGCCCGAGTCCCCCAGCGGTAACAGATACGCAGTATTTT.

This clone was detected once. CDR3 sequence reads: CASSLDSGGGFQETQYF. CDR3 bases: TGTGCCAGCAGCTTGGATTCCGGCGGGGGCTTTCAAGAGACCCAGTACTTC. This sequence joins TRBV5-4 and TRBJ2-5; D perhaps matches TRBD2 (7 bases). V was pared by 0 bases and J by 2 bases, with 17 bases between. Germline V gene sequence: CDR1 SGHNT, CDR2 YYREEE (reference sequence). The CDR3 sequence is 17 residues long. The full variable domain, rest sourced from reference TRBV5-4 and TRBJ2-5, is ETGVTQSPTHLIKTRGQQVTLRCSSQSGHNTVSWYQQALGQGPQFIFQYYREEENGRGNFPPRFSGLQFPNYSSELNVNALELDDSALYLCASSLDSGGGFQETQYFGPGTRLLVL.

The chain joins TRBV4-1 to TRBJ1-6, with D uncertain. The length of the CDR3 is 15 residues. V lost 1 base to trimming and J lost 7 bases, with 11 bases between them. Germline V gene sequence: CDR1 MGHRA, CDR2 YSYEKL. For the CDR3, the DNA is TGCGCCAGCAGCCAAGCGTATAGAGAGAATTCACCCCTCCACTTT. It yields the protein CASSQAYRENSPLHF.

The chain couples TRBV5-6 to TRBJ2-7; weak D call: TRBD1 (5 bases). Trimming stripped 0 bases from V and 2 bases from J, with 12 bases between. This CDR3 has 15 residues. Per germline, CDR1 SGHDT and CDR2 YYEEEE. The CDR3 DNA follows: TGTGCCAGCAGCTTGGTCTCGACAGAGCCCTACGAGCAGTACTTC. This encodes CASSLVSTEPYEQYF.

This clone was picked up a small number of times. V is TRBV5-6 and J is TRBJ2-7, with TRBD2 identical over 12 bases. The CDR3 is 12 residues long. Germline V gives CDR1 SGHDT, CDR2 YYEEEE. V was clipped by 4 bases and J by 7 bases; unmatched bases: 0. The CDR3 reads CASSLAGGEQYF. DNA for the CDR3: TGTGCCAGCAGCCTAGCGGGGGGGGAGCAGTACTTC.

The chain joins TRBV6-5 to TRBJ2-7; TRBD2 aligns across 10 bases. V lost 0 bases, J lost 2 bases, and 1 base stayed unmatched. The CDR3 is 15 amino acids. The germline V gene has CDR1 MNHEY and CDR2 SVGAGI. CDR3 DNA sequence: TGTGCCAGCAGTTACTCGAGCGGGGGGGCCTACGAGCAGTACTTC. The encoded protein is CASSYSSGGAYEQYF.

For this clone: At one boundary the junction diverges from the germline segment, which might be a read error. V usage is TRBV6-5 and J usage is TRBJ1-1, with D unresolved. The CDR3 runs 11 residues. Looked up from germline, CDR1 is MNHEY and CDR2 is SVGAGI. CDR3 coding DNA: TGTGCCAGCGGTTACGGCCCTGAAGCTTTCTTT. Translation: CASGYGPEAFF.

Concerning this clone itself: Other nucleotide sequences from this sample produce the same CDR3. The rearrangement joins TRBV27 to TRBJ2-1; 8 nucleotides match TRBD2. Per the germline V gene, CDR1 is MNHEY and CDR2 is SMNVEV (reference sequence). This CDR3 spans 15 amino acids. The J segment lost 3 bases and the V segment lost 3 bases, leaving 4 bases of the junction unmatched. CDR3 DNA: TGTGCCAGCAGTTTGAGCGGGAGTAGCTACAATGAGCAGTTCTTC. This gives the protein CASSLSGSSYNEQFF.

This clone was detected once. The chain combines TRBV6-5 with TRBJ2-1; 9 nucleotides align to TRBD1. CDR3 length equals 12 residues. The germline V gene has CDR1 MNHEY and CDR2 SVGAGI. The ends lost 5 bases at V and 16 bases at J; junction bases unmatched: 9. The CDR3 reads CASSLRTGELFF. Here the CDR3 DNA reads TGTGCCAGCAGTCTCAGGACAGGGGAATTATTCTTC.

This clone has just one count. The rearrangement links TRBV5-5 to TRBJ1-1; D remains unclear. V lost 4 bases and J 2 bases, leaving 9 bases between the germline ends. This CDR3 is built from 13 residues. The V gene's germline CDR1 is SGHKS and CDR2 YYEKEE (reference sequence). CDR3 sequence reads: CASSLGVNTEAFF. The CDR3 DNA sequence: TGTGCCAGCAGCCTCGGGGTAAACACTGAAGCTTTCTTT.

The CDR3 region is CASSDSAGNTIYF. CDR3 coding DNA: TGTGCCAGCAGCGATAGCGCTGGAAACACCATATATTTT. V is TRBV9 and J is TRBJ1-3, with D hard to call. V lost 3 bases, J lost 2 bases, and 6 bases lay in between. The CDR3 extends over 13 amino acids. The germline V gene has CDR1 SGDLS and CDR2 YYNGEE.

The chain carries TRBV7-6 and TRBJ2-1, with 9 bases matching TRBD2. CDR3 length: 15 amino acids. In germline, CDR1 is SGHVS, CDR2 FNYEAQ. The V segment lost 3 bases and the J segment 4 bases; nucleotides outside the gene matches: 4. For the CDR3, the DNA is TGTGCCAGCAGCTTGCGGGGGGGGTTTTACAATGAGCAGTTCTTC. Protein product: CASSLRGGFYNEQFF.

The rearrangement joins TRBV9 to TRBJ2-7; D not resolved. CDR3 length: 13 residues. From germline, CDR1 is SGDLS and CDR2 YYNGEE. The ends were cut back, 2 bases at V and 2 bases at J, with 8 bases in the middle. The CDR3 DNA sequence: TGTGCCAGCAGCGTTTCAGGAACCTACGAGCAGTACTTC. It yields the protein CASSVSGTYEQYF.

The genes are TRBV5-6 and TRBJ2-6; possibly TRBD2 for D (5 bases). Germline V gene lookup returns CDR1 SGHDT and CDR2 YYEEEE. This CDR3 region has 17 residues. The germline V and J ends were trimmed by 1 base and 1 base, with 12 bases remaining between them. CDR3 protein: CASSLLIRGSGANVLTF. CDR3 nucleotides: TGTGCCAGCAGCTTGCTCATTCGAGGGTCTGGGGCCAACGTCCTGACTTTC.